This is a list of T cell receptor beta chains from one sample in a study of cytomegalovirus exposure and HLA in healthy donors. Generated by immunoSEQ multiplex PCR, the TCRdb table keeps only in-frame clones and is missing some. The table has more than 90,000 clones, less than 80% seen once. The sample taken for sequencing was PBMCs. The origin of the receptors is a woman in her 40s in good health and CMV-seronegative. CDR3s leave out the opening cysteine and the closing phenylalanine or tryptophan. A D gene is named only where the DNA matches it firmly.

j_call: TRBJ1-4; v_call: TRBV28; d_call: .; cdr3_aa: ASSSFPKTEWRYEKLF
j_call: TRBJ2-3; v_call: TRBV29-1; d_call: .; cdr3_aa: SVERNPGGQDTQY
j_call: TRBJ2-3; v_call: TRBV5-1; d_call: TRBD1; cdr3_aa: ASSPDRAGGDTQY
j_call: TRBJ1-5; v_call: TRBV28; d_call: .; cdr3_aa: ASSPLLGSGNQPQH
j_call: TRBJ2-5; v_call: TRBV9; d_call: TRBD2; cdr3_aa: ASSAREGLAGKETQY
j_call: TRBJ1-3; v_call: TRBV6-6; d_call: .; cdr3_aa: ASSLSGNTIY
j_call: TRBJ2-7; v_call: TRBV7-8; d_call: .; cdr3_aa: ASSLLIGGPREQY
j_call: TRBJ1-5; v_call: TRBV6-1; d_call: .; cdr3_aa: ASSEALRGPQH
j_call: TRBJ2-1; v_call: TRBV9; d_call: TRBD2; cdr3_aa: ASSVSPSGPNEQF
j_call: TRBJ1-4; v_call: TRBV6-6; d_call: .; cdr3_aa: ASSTTDSANEKLF
j_call: TRBJ2-4; v_call: TRBV27; d_call: .; cdr3_aa: ASSPVAKNIQY
j_call: TRBJ1-2; v_call: TRBV28; d_call: TRBD1; cdr3_aa: ASCPGTGGTWGYGYT
j_call: TRBJ2-7; v_call: TRBV5-1; d_call: .; cdr3_aa: ASSFGQSWSYEQY
j_call: TRBJ2-3; v_call: TRBV9; d_call: TRBD2; cdr3_aa: ASSVGLAGTDTQY
j_call: TRBJ2-3; v_call: TRBV27; d_call: TRBD2; cdr3_aa: ASSPRLAVSTDTQY
j_call: TRBJ1-3; v_call: TRBV9; d_call: .; cdr3_aa: ASSVDGSGNTIY
j_call: TRBJ2-2; v_call: TRBV5-6; d_call: .; cdr3_aa: ASSLTGNTGELF
j_call: TRBJ2-7; v_call: TRBV28; d_call: .; cdr3_aa: ASSSGSFSYEQY
j_call: .; v_call: TRBV29-1; d_call: TRBD2; cdr3_aa: SVVVGGLADWRAYEQY
j_call: TRBJ1-5; v_call: TRBV27; d_call: .; cdr3_aa: ASSRDFYSNQPQH
j_call: TRBJ2-7; v_call: TRBV5-1; d_call: TRBD1; cdr3_aa: ASSPGQKSEQY
j_call: TRBJ2-5; v_call: TRBV20-1; d_call: TRBD1; cdr3_aa: SPGGEETQY
j_call: TRBJ2-7; v_call: TRBV7-8; d_call: TRBD1; cdr3_aa: ASSLVSGQGITYEQY
j_call: TRBJ2-3; v_call: TRBV7-9; d_call: TRBD1; cdr3_aa: ASSSPGQRDTQY
j_call: .; v_call: TRBV29-1; d_call: .; cdr3_aa: SAEGRGMDEQY